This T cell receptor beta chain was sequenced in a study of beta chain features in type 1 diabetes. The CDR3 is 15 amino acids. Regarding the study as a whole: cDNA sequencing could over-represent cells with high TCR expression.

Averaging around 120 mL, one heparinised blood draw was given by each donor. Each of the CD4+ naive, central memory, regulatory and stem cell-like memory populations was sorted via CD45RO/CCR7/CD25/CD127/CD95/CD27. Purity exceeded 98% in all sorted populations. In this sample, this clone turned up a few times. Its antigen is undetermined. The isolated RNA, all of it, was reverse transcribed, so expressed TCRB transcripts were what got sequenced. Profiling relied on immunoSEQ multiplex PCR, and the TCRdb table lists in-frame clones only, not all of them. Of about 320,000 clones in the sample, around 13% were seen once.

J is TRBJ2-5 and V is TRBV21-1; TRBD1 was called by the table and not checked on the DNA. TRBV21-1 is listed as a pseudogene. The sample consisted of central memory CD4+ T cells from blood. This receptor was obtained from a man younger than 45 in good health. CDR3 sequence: CASSKNGQPQETQYF. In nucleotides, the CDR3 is TGTGCCAGCAGCAAGAACGGACAGCCCCAAGAGACCCAGTACTTC.